Each of the 3 T cell receptor beta chains below was sequenced from the same sample in a study of cytomegalovirus exposure and HLA in healthy donors. The study ran its PCR with 60 Vbeta and 13 Jbeta primers. The data were produced by immunoSEQ multiplex PCR, yet TCRdb's version contains in-frame clones alone and is incomplete. The sample consists of roughly 150,000 clones, approximately 80% of them appearing once. The sample comprised PBMCs. The receptors originated from a man between 18 and 35 years old in good health and CMV-seropositive.

J is TRBJ2-2 and V is TRBV10-2; TRBD2 agrees at 8 bases. The CDR3 contains 13 residues. Germline V gene data show CDR1 as WSHSY and CDR2 as SAAADI. V was clipped by 5 bases and J by 6 bases; unmatched bases: 2. CDR3 sequence: CASSTGLAGELFF. As DNA, the CDR3 is TGCGCCAGCAGTACGGGACTAGCCGGGGAGCTGTTTTTT.

The chain is built from TRBV7-8 and TRBJ1-2; 9 nucleotides align to TRBD1. This CDR3 region has 16 residues. V dropped 4 bases and J dropped 8; count of bases not matched to a gene: 14. CDR1 and CDR2 from the germline V gene are SGHVS and FQNEAQ. The CDR3 nucleotides read TGTGCCAGCAGCTCGACCCCAACCGGGACAGGGAACGGCTACACCTTC. This translates into CASSSTPTGTGNGYTF.

This clone was counted between two and nine times. The rearrangement joins TRBV6-5 to TRBJ2-7; D possibly corresponds to TRBD1 (5 bases). CDR1 is MNHEY, CDR2 SVGAGI, per germline. This CDR3 comprises 14 residues. The V end was cut by 5 bases, the J end by 7 bases, with 18 bases between. CDR3 coding DNA: TGTGCCAGCAGTCGCTTACAGGTTGCAGGGGAGCAGTACTTC. This sequence encodes CASSRLQVAGEQYF.